This record looks at one T cell receptor beta chain sequence and its context. Germline lookup yields CDR1 LGHDT and CDR2 YNNKEL (reference sequence). CDR3 length: 16 amino acids. V shed 6 bases and J 2 bases; nucleotides not matched to a gene: 11. Per the original methods: Estimation of nucleated cell counts relied on the amplification of reference gene primers. The method was immunoSEQ multiplex PCR; TCRdb's version includes in-frame clones alone and lacks a portion of them. The V and J calls and clone size were taken over from that table, and D and trimming were inferred from the DNA. The sample shows approximately 170,000 clones, around four fifths of them seen only once. The data stem from a study of blood T cell repertoires in COVID-19.

The source of this sequence is a woman older than 75 with COVID-19, enrolled during active disease. The sample comprised peripheral blood. The rearrangement joins TRBV3-1 (or the pseudogene TRBV3-2) to TRBJ2-7; 9 nucleotides agree with TRBD2. The CDR3 region has the DNA TGTGCCAGCAGTCGCGCGACTAGCGGTTACCCCTACGAGCAGTACTTC. Its translation: CASSRATSGYPYEQYF.